This TCR beta chain originates from a study of T cell repertoires in cytomegalovirus infection. General study results and limits: CMV-specific HLA-C-restricted TCR beta clonotypes dominated the ex vivo response.

TCRdb recomputed calls from the reads with MiXCR, one row per CDR3 protein. The sample holds 270,000 or so distinct CDR3 sequences; 17% are singletons and the top ten take less than 60%. In its sample, this clonotype was seen many times. Its antigen remains unidentified. Germline V CDR1 and CDR2: SGHTA, FQGTGA. The CDR3 has 16 amino acids. V lost 5 bases and J lost 2; bases outside the gene matches: 8. V is TRBV7-3 and J is TRBJ2-2; the match to TRBD1 covers 7 bases. This receptor was taken from a human donor in good health (CMV status not recorded). Some clones in this sample may be carry-over from other donors' samples. Sequenced sample: CD8+ T cells from PBMCs. Written as DNA, the CDR3 is TGTGCCAGCAGCGCCGAGACAGGGATAAACACCGGGGAGCTGTTTTTT. Amino acid sequence: CASSAETGINTGELFF.